A selection of T cell receptor beta chains follows, all from one sample in a study of cytomegalovirus exposure and HLA in healthy donors. Generated by immunoSEQ multiplex PCR, the TCRdb table keeps only in-frame clones and is missing some. Of 90,000 to 100,000 clones listed, around four fifths are singletons. Material for sequencing was PBMCs. These receptors all come from a woman aged 40 to 50 in good health and CMV-seronegative. CDR3s include the opening cysteine and the closing phenylalanine or tryptophan. A D gene is named only where the DNA matches it firmly. Only part of the rows carry a size: once, few, many, or a class if the clone is expanded.

J gene: TRBJ2-1
clone size: NA
D gene: NA
V gene: TRBV2
CDR3 protein: CASSENGVGEQFF
CDR3 DNA: TGTGCCAGCAGTGAAAACGGGGTGGGTGAGCAGTTCTTC

J gene: TRBJ2-1
clone size: NA
D gene: TRBD1
V gene: TRBV4-3
CDR3 protein: CASSQALTGTGPGNEQFF
CDR3 DNA: TGCGCCAGCAGCCAAGCATTAACCGGGACAGGTCCCGGGAATGAGCAGTTCTTC

J gene: TRBJ2-5
clone size: NA
D gene: TRBD1
V gene: TRBV5-4
CDR3 protein: CASSPTFRDRPKETQYF
CDR3 DNA: TGTGCCAGCAGCCCCACATTCCGGGACAGGCCCAAAGAGACCCAGTACTTC

J gene: TRBJ2-1
clone size: NA
D gene: TRBD2
V gene: TRBV5-4
CDR3 protein: CASSSSGRSSYNEQFF
CDR3 DNA: TGTGCCAGCAGCTCTAGCGGGAGGAGCTCCTACAATGAGCAGTTCTTC

J gene: TRBJ2-5
clone size: NA
D gene: NA
V gene: TRBV19
CDR3 protein: CASSITGTGVAGGPQETQYF
CDR3 DNA: TGTGCCAGTAGTATTACCGGGACAGGGGTAGCGGGAGGGCCTCAAGAGACCCAGTACTTC

J gene: TRBJ2-7
clone size: NA
D gene: NA
V gene: TRBV6-6
CDR3 protein: CASSRIDRITSYEQYF
CDR3 DNA: TGTGCCAGCAGCCGGATCGACAGGATTACCTCCTACGAGCAGTACTTC

J gene: TRBJ2-2
clone size: once
D gene: NA
V gene: TRBV14
CDR3 protein: CASSPLQGRNTGELFF
CDR3 DNA: TGTGCCAGCAGCCCCCTTCAGGGGAGAAACACCGGGGAGCTGTTTTTT

J gene: TRBJ2-5
clone size: NA
D gene: TRBD1
V gene: TRBV9
CDR3 protein: CASSPYYGQGFKETQYF
CDR3 DNA: TGTGCCAGCAGCCCTTATTACGGACAGGGGTTTAAGGAGACCCAGTACTTC

J gene: TRBJ2-7
clone size: NA
D gene: TRBD1
V gene: TRBV27
CDR3 protein: CASSPLGSTGLDEQYF
CDR3 DNA: TGTGCCAGCAGCCCTTTAGGCTCGACAGGGCTGGACGAGCAGTACTTC

J gene: TRBJ1-1
clone size: few
D gene: NA
V gene: TRBV5-4
CDR3 protein: CASSPTRVFTEAFF
CDR3 DNA: TGTGCCAGCAGCCCAACCAGGGTGTTTACTGAAGCTTTCTTT